Following are 9 T cell receptor beta chains from one sample sequenced in a study. TCRdb called the 5' RACE reads again in MiXCR, with one record for every CDR3 protein. The sample shows approximately 8,600 distinct CDR3 sequences, roughly 15% of them seen only once. Material for sequencing was memory CD4+ T cells sorted from blood. Subset specified: memory CD4+ T cells, CD4+CD45RO+CD25-. These receptors were collected from a female donor with breast cancer.

This clonotype was picked up many times. The J gene is TRBJ2-7, the V gene TRBV12-3 or TRBV12-4; TRBD1 matches 10 bases. V was pared by 5 bases and J by 2 bases, with 6 bases of the junction left unmatched. This CDR3 spans 15 amino acids. CDR3 residues: CASSATGTGAYEQYF. For the CDR3, the DNA is TGTGCCAGCAGTGCTACCGGGACAGGGGCCTACGAGCAGTACTTC.

Turning to this clonotype: A much larger clone sits a single nucleotide away, making a read error possible. The V and J genes are TRBV5-1 and TRBJ1-1; 9 bases agree with TRBD1. Germline lookup yields CDR1 SGHRS and CDR2 YFSETQ. This CDR3 comprises 14 residues. The CDR3 loop is CASSLQGADTEASF. The CDR3 coding sequence is TGCGCCAGCAGCTTACAGGGGGCCGACACTGAAGCTTCCTTT.

Within the sample, this clonotype is medium-sized (0.01 to 0.1%). This chain uses TRBV6-1 with TRBJ2-7, with D tentatively TRBD1 (5 bases). The CDR3 consists of 15 residues. The V gene's germline CDR1 is MNHNS and CDR2 SASEGT. V was clipped by 11 bases and J by 5 bases, with 25 bases between them. The CDR3 sequence: CAGRIGPGREHEQYF. CDR3 DNA sequence: TGTGCCGGTAGGATTGGGCCAGGGCGAGAACACGAGCAGTACTTC.

This clonotype ranks as medium-sized (0.01 to 0.1%). This chain connects TRBV5-1 to TRBJ2-1; D remains ambiguous. CDR1 and CDR2 from the germline V gene are SGHRS and YFSETQ. The V gene lost 4 bases and the J gene lost 6 bases, with 17 bases spanning the gap. The CDR3 is 15 amino acids. CDR3 in amino acids: CASSPRMSPLNEQFF. The CDR3 nucleotides are TGCGCCAGCAGCCCTCGGATGTCTCCCCTCAATGAGCAGTTCTTC.

This clonotype is judged large. The rearrangement joins TRBV28 to TRBJ1-2, with TRBD1 matching over 7 bases. Germline V gene lookup returns CDR1 MDHEN and CDR2 SYDVKM. The junction had 3 bases not matched to a gene; V was cut back by 4 bases and J by 4 bases. The CDR3 runs to 13 residues. The chain's CDR3 is CASSSGQVYGYTF. The CDR3 region has the DNA TGTGCCAGCAGTTCTGGACAGGTCTATGGCTACACCTTC.

This clonotype was counted between two and nine times. DNA for the CDR3: TGTGCCAGCAGTAAGGGGACCATAGTAGGCAATGAGCAGTTCTTC. Translating it yields CASSKGTIVGNEQFF. The rearrangement joins TRBV12-3 or TRBV12-4 to TRBJ2-1, with D tentatively TRBD1 or TRBD2 (5 bases each). The CDR3 has 15 residues. V shed 5 bases and J shed 6 bases, with 17 bases lying between them.

Details on this clonotype: One base away lies a much larger clone, so this may be a sequencing read error. The V gene is TRBV2, the J gene TRBJ2-3, with TRBD1 as a possible D gene (6 bases). The CDR3 runs to 14 residues. From germline, CDR1 is SNHLY and CDR2 FYNNEI. Trimming cost V 5 bases and J 8 bases, with 17 bases left between them. This chain's CDR3 is CASSNRLGAGTQYF. In nucleotides, the CDR3 is TGTGCCAGCAGTAATCGACTGGGGGCAGGTACGCAGTATTTT.

By its share, this clonotype is medium-sized. The chain joins TRBV7-3 to TRBJ1-1; D unresolved. The CDR3 loop spans 14 amino acids. The germline gives CDR1 SGHTA, CDR2 FQGTGA. V dropped 8 bases and J dropped 0 bases, with 13 bases sitting between them. Here the CDR3 DNA reads TGTGCCAGCGCTCCTAGTTCCATGAACACTGAAGCTTTCTTT. This sequence encodes CASAPSSMNTEAFF.

This chain uses TRBV12-3 or TRBV12-4 with TRBJ1-1; D call uncertain. The CDR3 is 13 amino acids. CDR3 coding DNA: TGTGTCGGCAGTTTACTGGGGAACACTGAAGCTTTCTTT. This translates into CVGSLLGNTEAFF.